This T cell receptor (beta chain) came from a study of T cell repertoires in ileal Crohn's disease. In germline, CDR1 is MNHEY, CDR2 SMNVEV (reference sequence). The trim removed 6 bases at V and 4 bases at J, leaving 7 bases unmatched. This CDR3 has 14 amino acids. Some clones are missing from TCRdb's copy, which holds only in-frame ones; the method was immunoSEQ multiplex PCR. The table includes 9,500 to 13,000 clones, about three quarters detected once. This chain joins TRBV27 and TRBJ2-7, with 9 bases matching TRBD1. This TCR derives from an adult with Crohn's disease. The source material was ileal tissue. The CDR3 nucleotides read TGTGCCAGCAGGCCGGGACAGGGTTTTTACGAGCAGTACTTC. It translates to CASRPGQGFYEQYF.